These 31 T cell receptor beta chains were all obtained from the same sample, sequenced in a study of CD8+ T cells in alopecia areata. Treatment: oral pan-JAK inhibitor, 5-10 mg twice daily. Extraction of RNA preceded its reverse transcription into cDNA, which served as the sequencing template. Method: immunoSEQ multiplex PCR; TCRdb's copy keeps in-frame clones and lacks some. Of roughly 200,000 clones listed, approximately 60% are singletons. The sequencing here drew on CD4+ T cells sorted from blood, taken at week 4, from a patient treated with tofacitinib. Source of these receptors: a human donor with alopecia areata.

The table lists this clone with a few counts. The V call is TRBV2, the J call TRBJ2-3; 8 positions match TRBD2. The V and J ends lost 3 bases and 5 bases, in that order; junction bases with no gene match: 7. CDR1 is SNHLY, CDR2 FYNNEI, per germline. There are 15 residues in the CDR3. CDR3 in DNA: TGTGCCAGCAGTGAGGGCGGGGGGTTTGGAGATACGCAGTATTTT. Protein product: CASSEGGGFGDTQYF.

This clone was recorded a few times. The J gene is TRBJ2-7, the V gene TRBV5-1, with 9 nucleotides matching TRBD1. V was clipped by 4 bases and J by 6 bases; unmatched bases: 11. CDR3 length: 15 residues. CDR1 and CDR2 (germline): SGHRS, YFSETQ. In DNA, the CDR3 is TGCGCCAGCAGCACTCCGGGACAGGGCCCCATCGAGCAGTACTTC. Protein: CASSTPGQGPIEQYF.

The sample holds a few counts of this clone. V is TRBV25-1 and J is TRBJ2-5; possible D gene TRBD1, 6 bases. Trimming pared 5 bases from V and 2 bases from J, leaving 12 bases between. The CDR3 runs 14 residues. Germline lookup yields CDR1 MGHDK and CDR2 SYGVNS. The CDR3 DNA reads TGTGCCAGCAGTTTCAACAGGGATCAAGAGACCCAGTACTTC. This translates into CASSFNRDQETQYF.

This chain links TRBV25-1 with TRBJ2-7, with D uncertain. This CDR3 contains 13 residues. In germline, CDR1 is MGHDK, CDR2 SYGVNS. The V and J ends lost 7 bases and 0 bases respectively, with 10 bases between them. The CDR3 loop reads CASIPPLSYEQYF. CDR3 nucleotide sequence: TGTGCCAGCATCCCCCCTCTCTCCTACGAGCAGTACTTC.

The rearrangement uses TRBV30 and TRBJ2-3, with D hard to call. The V end lost 3 bases, the J end lost 0 bases, and 4 bases lay between the germline ends. CDR1 and CDR2 from the germline V gene are GTSNPN and SVGIG (reference sequence). The CDR3 is 12 residues long. CDR3 sequence reads: CAWRRSTDTQYF. CDR3 DNA: TGTGCCTGGAGAAGGAGCACAGATACGCAGTATTTT. The entire variable domain, with the rest obtained from reference TRBV30 and TRBJ2-3, is as follows: SQTIHQWPATLVQPVGSPLSLECTVEGTSNPNLYWYRQAAGRGLQLLFYSVGIGQISSEVPQNLSASRPQDRQFILSSKKLLLSDSGFYLCAWRRSTDTQYFGPGTRLTVL.

This clone was counted once. The chain joins TRBV5-4 to TRBJ1-5; D remains ambiguous. V shed 2 bases and J shed 7 bases, with 10 bases lying between them. This CDR3 region has 13 residues. Germline CDR1 is SGHNT and CDR2 is YYREEE (reference sequence). In DNA form, the CDR3 reads TGTGCCAGCAGCTTCGATGTCAGACAGCCCCAGCATTTT. Protein sequence: CASSFDVRQPQHF.

The genes are TRBV5-1 and TRBJ1-1; D is perhaps TRBD1 (6 bases). The CDR3 is 15 amino acids. The germline gives CDR1 SGHRS, CDR2 YFSETQ. V was pared by 3 bases and J by 0 bases, with 12 bases between. CDR3 nucleotides: TGCGCCAGCAGCTCTACAGGGACCCTGAACACTGAAGCTTTCTTT. Translating it yields CASSSTGTLNTEAFF.

The J gene is TRBJ1-6, the V gene TRBV30; the match to TRBD1 covers 7 bases. J gave up 4 bases and V 2 bases, and 2 bases lay outside the gene matches. The CDR3 has 14 residues. Per germline, CDR1 GTSNPN and CDR2 SVGIG (reference sequence). Here the CDR3 DNA reads TGTGCCTGGAGTACAGGGGAGTATAATTCACCCCTCCACTTT. It codes for CAWSTGEYNSPLHF.

This clone was counted between two and nine times. The chain carries TRBV10-3 and TRBJ1-5; D unclear. The germline V gene has CDR1 ENHRY and CDR2 SYGVKD. CDR3 size: 14 residues. Trimming took off 3 bases at V and 4 bases at J, with 10 bases between the two ends. For the CDR3, the DNA is TGTGCCATCAGTGATCCAACAGTGAATCAGCCCCAGCATTTT. It yields the protein CAISDPTVNQPQHF.

The chain has TRBV7-2 and TRBJ2-3; TRBD2 aligns across 11 bases. CDR1 SGHTA and CDR2 FQGNSA come from the germline V gene. Germline trimming cut 5 bases from V and 1 base from J; bases unmatched to any gene: 2. The length of the CDR3 is 15 residues. This chain's CDR3 is CASSQLAGGTDTQYF. The CDR3, as DNA: TGTGCCAGCAGCCAACTAGCGGGGGGCACAGATACGCAGTATTTT.

V and J are TRBV5-4 and TRBJ2-1, with D hard to call. Deletions cut 3 bases from V and 3 bases from J, with 4 bases between. The CDR3 totals 12 residues. Germline CDR1 SGHNT, CDR2 YYREEE (reference sequence). CDR3 sequence (DNA): TGTGCCAGCAGCTCGGACTACAATGAGCAGTTCTTC. This encodes CASSSDYNEQFF.

This clone was counted between two and nine times. The rearrangement links TRBV5-4 to TRBJ2-1; TRBD2 is a possible D gene (6 bases). This CDR3 is 13 amino acids long. Germline V gene lookup returns CDR1 SGHNT and CDR2 YYREEE (reference sequence). V was trimmed by 4 bases and J by 9 bases, leaving 14 bases between them. CDR3 sequence (DNA): TGTGCCAGCAGCCGGGAGCGGTATGGTGAGCAGTTCTTC. It yields the protein CASSRERYGEQFF.

The chain uses TRBV7-2 and TRBJ2-3; D is ambiguous. The length of the CDR3 is 12 residues. Germline V lookup: CDR1 SGHTA, CDR2 FQGNSA. V was clipped by 4 bases and J by 2 bases, with 4 bases between them. CDR3 nucleotide sequence: TGTGCCAGCAGCTCTAACACAGATACGCAGTATTTT. Protein sequence: CASSSNTDTQYF.

The V and J genes are TRBV7-2 and TRBJ2-3; D is undetermined. V was pared by 2 bases and J by 2 bases, with 5 bases between. Germline-derived CDR1 and CDR2 are SGHTA and FQGNSA. The CDR3 totals 13 residues. The CDR3 DNA follows: TGTGCCAGCAGCTTACAGGCCACAGATACGCAGTATTTT. Amino acid sequence: CASSLQATDTQYF.

CDR3 sequence: CASSLEGAADSPLHF. The CDR3 DNA sequence: TGCGCCAGCAGCTTGGAGGGGGCGGCCGATTCACCCCTCCACTTT. V is TRBV5-1 and J is TRBJ1-6; TRBD1 agrees at 7 bases. Losses at the gene ends were 0 bases for V and 8 bases for J; bases not matched to a gene: 5. This CDR3 contains 15 residues. Germline-derived CDR1 and CDR2 are SGHRS and YFSETQ.

The chain recombines TRBV7-2 with TRBJ2-5; D is perhaps TRBD1 or TRBD2 (5 bases each). V gave up 7 bases and J gave up 5 bases, with 17 bases separating them. The CDR3 spans 14 residues. The germline V gene encodes CDR1 SGHTA and CDR2 FQGNSA. CDR3 amino acids: CASNPQTERETQYF. In nucleotides, the CDR3 is TGTGCCAGCAACCCTCAGACAGAGCGGGAGACCCAGTACTTC.

This clone has just a few counts. The V and J genes are TRBV29-1 and TRBJ1-2, with D possibly matching TRBD1 (5 bases). The CDR3 sequence is 12 residues long. Germline V CDR1 and CDR2: SQVTM, ANQGSEA. V was pared by 7 bases and J by 6 bases, with 15 bases between. CDR3 sequence reads: CSGVRGRDGYTF. CDR3 nucleotides: TGCAGCGGGGTTAGGGGTCGAGATGGCTACACCTTC.

This sequence joins TRBV6-5 and TRBJ1-1, with D hard to call. With 0 bases removed from V and 8 bases from J, the gap between germline ends came to 7 bases. CDR3 length: 12 amino acids. CDR1 MNHEY and CDR2 SVGAGI come from the germline V gene. The CDR3: CASSYSGREAFF. For the CDR3, the DNA is TGTGCCAGCAGTTACTCGGGCAGGGAAGCTTTCTTT.

The chain combines TRBV29-1 with TRBJ2-1, with D unresolved. Trimming cost V 1 base and J 8 bases, with 9 bases left between them. This CDR3 has 12 amino acids. The germline gives CDR1 SQVTM, CDR2 ANQGSEA. The chain's CDR3 is CSVEGPPDEQFF. Written as DNA, the CDR3 is TGCAGCGTTGAAGGGCCCCCGGATGAGCAGTTCTTC.

The gene calls are TRBV9 and TRBJ2-1; D tentatively reads TRBD1 or TRBD2 (5 bases each). Germline values: CDR1 SGDLS, CDR2 YYNGEE. This CDR3 comprises 16 residues. Deletions cut 0 bases from V and 6 bases from J, with 16 bases between. CDR3 sequence (DNA): TGTGCCAGCAGCGTAGGCGGCAGGCTTGGGGGCAATGAGCAGTTCTTC. This encodes CASSVGGRLGGNEQFF. Using reference TRBV9 and TRBJ2-1 for the parts outside the CDR3, the full variable domain is DSGVTQTPKHLITATGQRVTLRCSPRSGDLSVYWYQQSLDQGLQFLIQYYNGEERAKGNILERFSAQQFPDLHSELNLSSLELGDSALYFCASSVGGRLGGNEQFFGPGTRLTVL.

The chain is built from TRBV29-1 and TRBJ2-7, with a possible D match to TRBD2 (6 bases). The CDR3 runs to 13 residues. Germline V gene lookup returns CDR1 SQVTM and CDR2 ANQGSEA. V was pared by 4 bases and J by 0 bases, with 10 bases between. The CDR3 sequence: CSVVPGSSYEQYF. CDR3 in DNA: TGCAGCGTTGTCCCCGGGAGCTCCTACGAGCAGTACTTC.

This clone was detected a few times. The chain is built from TRBV28 and TRBJ2-3; no definite D call. The CDR3 sequence is 13 residues long. Trimming removed 5 bases from V and 2 bases from J, with 8 bases in between. Germline V lookup: CDR1 MDHEN, CDR2 SYDVKM. In DNA form, the CDR3 reads TGTGCCAGCAGTCCCAGCTACACAGATACGCAGTATTTT. This sequence encodes CASSPSYTDTQYF.

DNA of the CDR3: TGCAGCGTTGGCCGGACTGAAGCTTTCTTT. It is translated as CSVGRTEAFF. The chain has TRBV29-1 and TRBJ1-1; D is uncertain. Germline V CDR1 and CDR2: SQVTM, ANQGSEA. CDR3 size: 10 residues. V was trimmed by 4 bases and J by 5 bases, leaving 5 bases between them.

The V call is TRBV5-1, the J call TRBJ1-1; D might be TRBD1 (5 bases). Trimming shortened V by 5 bases and J by 0 bases, and 14 bases separated the two germline ends. The CDR3 sequence is 15 residues long. Germline V gene lookup returns CDR1 SGHRS and CDR2 YFSETQ. In DNA form, the CDR3 reads TGCGCCAGCAGATCCGCGCCGACAGTGAACACTGAAGCTTTCTTT. Its protein product is CASRSAPTVNTEAFF.

This clone was counted many times. This chain joins TRBV5-4 and TRBJ2-3; TRBD2 agrees at 7 bases. The junction had 3 bases not matched to a gene; V was cut back by 0 bases and J by 2 bases. Per germline, CDR1 SGHNT and CDR2 YYREEE (reference sequence). This CDR3 region has 15 residues. CDR3 residues: CASSLDRGVTDTQYF. The CDR3, as DNA: TGTGCCAGCAGCTTGGACCGGGGGGTCACAGATACGCAGTATTTT.

This chain connects TRBV5-4 to TRBJ2-6; D is uncertain. Trimming stripped 3 bases from V and 0 bases from J, with 7 bases between. This CDR3 has 15 amino acids. CDR1 and CDR2 from the germline V gene are SGHNT and YYREEE (reference sequence). This CDR3 reads CASSYRLSGANVLTF. CDR3 DNA sequence: TGTGCCAGCAGCTATCGACTCTCTGGGGCCAACGTCCTGACTTTC.

For this clone: An end of the junction does not agree with germline; a read error may underlie this. The chain uses TRBV2 and TRBJ1-1, with D possibly being TRBD1 (5 bases). The CDR3 contains 14 residues. In germline, CDR1 is SNHLY, CDR2 FYNNEI. CDR3 sequence (DNA): TGTGCCAGCAGTGCGATGGGGGAGAACACTGAGGCTTTCTTT. This gives the protein CASSAMGENTEAFF. The full variable domain, rest sourced from reference TRBV2 and TRBJ1-1, is EPEVTQTPSHQVTQMGQEVILRCVPISNHLYFYWYRQILGQKVEFLVSFYNNEISEKSEIFDDQFSVERPDGSNFTLKIRSTKLEDSAMYFCASSAMGENTEAFFGQGTRLTVV.

The sample holds a few counts of this clone. The chain uses TRBV7-2 and TRBJ1-2, with 8 bases fitting TRBD1. This CDR3 comprises 13 residues. Germline lookup yields CDR1 SGHTA and CDR2 FQGNSA. Losses at the gene ends were 5 bases for V and 7 bases for J; bases not matched to a gene: 6. CDR3 coding DNA: TGTGCCAGCAGCCGGGACAGGAATGGTGGCTACACCTTC. Translation gives CASSRDRNGGYTF.

The J gene is TRBJ2-7, the V gene TRBV18; D call uncertain. Trimming cost V 6 bases and J 2 bases, with 5 bases left between them. This CDR3 has 11 amino acids. The germline V gene has CDR1 KGHSH and CDR2 LQKENI. The CDR3 is CASSQTYEQYF. The CDR3 region has the DNA TGTGCCAGCTCCCAAACCTACGAGCAGTACTTC.

This clone was counted a single time. The chain carries TRBV20-1 and TRBJ1-3; D call uncertain. The CDR3 has 11 residues. V was pared by 5 bases and J by 4 bases, with 6 bases between. Germline V gives CDR1 DFQATT, CDR2 SNEGSKA (reference sequence). CDR3 loop: CSASIGNTIYF. The CDR3 DNA follows: TGCAGTGCTTCCATCGGAAACACCATATATTTT.

The J gene is TRBJ2-7, the V gene TRBV6-5, with TRBD1 matching 10 bases. The CDR3 runs to 13 residues. The trim removed 4 bases at V and 4 bases at J, leaving 1 base unmatched. Germline-derived CDR1 and CDR2 are MNHEY and SVGAGI. This CDR3 is CASSSDRGYEQYF. As DNA, the CDR3 is TGTGCCAGCAGTTCGGACAGGGGGTACGAGCAGTACTTC.